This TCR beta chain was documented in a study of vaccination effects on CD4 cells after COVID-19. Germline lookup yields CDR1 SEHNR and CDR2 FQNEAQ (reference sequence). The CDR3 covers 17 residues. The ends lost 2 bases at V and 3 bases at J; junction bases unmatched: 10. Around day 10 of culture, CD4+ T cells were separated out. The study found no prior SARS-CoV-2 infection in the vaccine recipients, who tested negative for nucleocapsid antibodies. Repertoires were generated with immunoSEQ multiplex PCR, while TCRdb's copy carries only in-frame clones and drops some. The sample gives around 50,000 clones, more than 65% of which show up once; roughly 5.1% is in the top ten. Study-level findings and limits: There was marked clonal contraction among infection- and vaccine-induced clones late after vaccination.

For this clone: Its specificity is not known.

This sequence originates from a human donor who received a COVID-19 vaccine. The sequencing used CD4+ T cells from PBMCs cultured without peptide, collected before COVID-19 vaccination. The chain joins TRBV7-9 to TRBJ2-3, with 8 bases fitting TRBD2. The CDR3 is CASSLLPLAGSTDTQYF. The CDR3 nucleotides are TGTGCCAGCAGCTTACTCCCCCTAGCGGGCTCGACAGATACGCAGTATTTT.